Each of the 7 T cell receptor beta chains below was sequenced from the same sample in a study of shared clonotypes between healthy human individuals. Profiling relied on immunoSEQ multiplex PCR, and the TCRdb table lists in-frame clones only, not all of them. This sample has some 500,000 clones, with about 96% found just once. The specimen sequenced was naive CD4+ T cells sorted from blood. As to subset: CD45RA+ positively selected. Receptors were obtained from a woman in her 30s in good health.

The V call is TRBV18, the J call TRBJ2-3; TRBD2 matches 7 bases. Germline values: CDR1 KGHSH, CDR2 LQKENI. Trimming took 5 bases from V and 2 from J; bases not matched to a gene: 4. The CDR3 runs to 14 residues. The chain's CDR3 is CASSASGDTDTQYF. DNA for the CDR3: TGTGCCAGCTCAGCTAGCGGAGACACAGATACGCAGTATTTT.

The V gene is TRBV18, the J gene TRBJ1-1; TRBD1 is a possible D gene (5 bases). Germline V gives CDR1 KGHSH, CDR2 LQKENI. The CDR3 is 13 amino acids. V was clipped by 6 bases and J by 4 bases, with 12 bases between them. The CDR3 region has the DNA TGTGCCAGCTCCCACGGGGCAGTCACTGAAGCTTTCTTT. This gives the protein CASSHGAVTEAFF.

The V gene is TRBV29-1, the J gene TRBJ2-5, with 7 bases matching TRBD1. The DNA end is a closer match to TRBJ2-7, so the J assignment may be wrong. From germline, CDR1 is SQVTM and CDR2 ANQGSEA. The CDR3 loop spans 14 amino acids. The CDR3 loop is CSAIEGAESYEQYF. CDR3 bases: TGCAGCGCCATAGAGGGGGCCGAGTCCTACGAGCAGTACTTC.

The CDR3 DNA reads as TGTGCCTGGAGTGAGTCAGGGACAGGGAATTCACCCCTCCACTTT. Its protein product is CAWSESGTGNSPLHF. The rearrangement links TRBV30 to TRBJ1-6; 9 bases align to TRBD1. The CDR3 has 15 residues. V trimming: 1 base; J trimming: 7 bases; junction bases outside the gene matches: 5. The germline gives CDR1 GTSNPN, CDR2 SVGIG (reference sequence).

The chain recombines TRBV5-8 with TRBJ1-4; D gene uncertain. V lost 1 base and J lost 8, with 9 bases in between. CDR3 length: 13 amino acids. Germline V lookup: CDR1 SGHTS, CDR2 YDEGEE. DNA for the CDR3: TGTGCCAGCAGCTTGTCGCCTGAAGAAAAACTGTTTTTT. As protein: CASSLSPEEKLFF.

This chain links TRBV5-1 with TRBJ1-5; maybe TRBD1 (5 bases). This CDR3 spans 14 amino acids. CDR1 SGHRS and CDR2 YFSETQ come from the germline V gene. Deletions cut 3 bases from V and 7 bases from J, with 14 bases between. Here the CDR3 DNA reads TGCGCCAGCAGCTCGGGACCCAGCGCCCAGCCCCAGCATTTT. Its protein is CASSSGPSAQPQHF.

This rearrangement joins TRBV6-1 to TRBJ2-1, with TRBD2 identical over 13 bases. Per the germline V gene, CDR1 is MNHNS and CDR2 is SASEGT. With V trimmed by 6 bases and J by 8 bases, 7 bases remained unmatched. The CDR3 contains 15 residues. In nucleotides, the CDR3 is TGTGCCAGCAGACGGACTAGCGGGAGTCTTGATGAGCAGTTCTTC. Amino acid sequence: CASRRTSGSLDEQFF.